What follows describes a single TCR beta chain. Antigen: not known. The junction shows a germline mismatch at one end, possibly a read error. Donors counted as nominally healthy when sampled, yet unrecorded immune exposures were likely. Amplification used 60 Vbeta primers and 13 Jbeta primers. Sequencing was performed with immunoSEQ multiplex PCR; in TCRdb, only in-frame clones are kept and a portion is missing. The sample lists around 170,000 clones, 81% seen once, with around 4% in the top ten. The record originates from a study of cytomegalovirus exposure and HLA in healthy donors. Germline V gives CDR1 SEHNR, CDR2 FQNEAQ (reference sequence). The CDR3 contains 9 residues. The study, taken as a whole, reports: A missense DCLRE1C variant was associated with V- and J-gene trimming of TCR beta chains in a later analysis, and an independent cohort replicated the association. In a later analysis, several top co-occurrence clusters appeared linked to parvovirus B19, influenza, CMV and Epstein-Barr virus. One later analysis reportedly identified an Asian-associated ancestry cluster that showed fewer N-insertions than the approximately 700-donor mean.

Sequences were obtained from PBMCs. The receptor was derived from a man aged 45-65 years in good health and CMV-seronegative. This chain connects TRBV7-9 to TRBJ1-2, with TRBD1 identical over 7 bases. The CDR3 DNA reads as TGTGCCAGCAGCATGACAGGGCCCTTC. Its translation: CASSMTGPF.